The 2 T cell receptor beta chains presented below share a single source sample, sequenced in a study of cytomegalovirus exposure and HLA in healthy donors. PCR employed 60 Vbeta and 13 Jbeta primers. TCRdb's copy holds only in-frame clones and misses some; the assay was immunoSEQ multiplex PCR. The data hold almost 200,000 clones, with more than 75% observed a single time. The sample taken for sequencing was PBMCs. Every receptor here comes from a male donor in good health and CMV-seropositive.

The V gene is TRBV4-1, the J gene TRBJ1-2; unclear D gene. The length of the CDR3 is 14 residues. V was shortened by 4 bases and J by 5 bases, with 14 bases between the two germline ends. Germline V lookup: CDR1 MGHRA, CDR2 YSYEKL. CDR3 DNA: TGCGCCAGCAGCCGGGAGACAATTTCTTATGGCTACACCTTC. This codes for CASSRETISYGYTF.

About this clone: A junction boundary mismatches the germline segment, possibly from a read error. The CDR3 sequence: CASRLGGDEQFF. The DNA of the CDR3 is TGTGCCAGCCGCTTAGGGGGGGATGAGCAGTTCTTC. The chain combines TRBV11-2 with TRBJ2-1; possible D gene TRBD2, 7 bases. The CDR3 consists of 12 residues. Germline CDR1 SGHAT, CDR2 FQNNGV. Together with reference TRBV11-2 and TRBJ2-1, the CDR3 gives the full variable domain: EAGVAQSPRYKIIEKRQSVAFWCNPISGHATLYWYQQILGQGPKLLIQFQNNGVVDDSQLPKDRFSAERLKGVDSTLKIQPAKLEDSAVYLCASRLGGDEQFFGPGTRLTVL.